This entry lists 19 T cell receptor beta chains sequenced from one sample in a study of T-cell memory formation after mild COVID-19. TCRdb ran MiXCR on the 5' RACE reads and lists one entry per CDR3 protein. The data show fewer than 650,000 distinct CDR3 sequences, with about 22% seen just once and roughly 8.1% held by the top ten. The sequencing input was PBMCs or a T cell subset sorted from them (not recorded which). Receptors were obtained from an adult woman who had mild COVID-19 (a few samples of this study predate the infection). Cell type and time point are not known.

The V gene is TRBV4-1, the J gene TRBJ2-6; 7 bases map to TRBD1. The CDR3 loop spans 18 amino acids. Per the germline V gene, CDR1 is MGHRA and CDR2 is YSYEKL. J was trimmed by 0 bases and V by 3 bases; bases with no gene match: 8. CDR3 amino acids: CASSQRDSSLSGANVLTF. In DNA form, the CDR3 reads TGCGCCAGCAGCCAGAGGGACAGCTCCCTCTCTGGGGCCAACGTCCTGACTTTC.

V gene TRBV7-2 combines with J gene TRBJ1-2; the match to TRBD1 covers 8 bases. Germline values: CDR1 SGHTA, CDR2 FQGNSA. The junction had 7 bases not matched to a gene; V was cut back by 5 bases and J by 8 bases. This CDR3 region has 13 residues. CDR3 protein: CASSTTGVGGYTF. The CDR3 bases are TGTGCCAGCAGCACGACAGGGGTGGGCGGCTACACCTTC.

There are a few counts of this clonotype. This chain joins TRBV27 and TRBJ2-1; the D gene is possibly TRBD2 (5 bases). V was cut by 6 bases and J by 6 bases, with 12 bases left in between. The CDR3 is made up of 13 amino acids. The germline gives CDR1 MNHEY, CDR2 SMNVEV (reference sequence). CDR3 in amino acids: CASSEGFGNEQFF. The CDR3 coding sequence is TGTGCCAGCAGCGAGGGTTTTGGCAATGAGCAGTTCTTC.

The V call is TRBV6-5, the J call TRBJ2-2; the match to TRBD2 covers 13 bases. The CDR3 length is 17 residues. Trimming removed 6 bases from V and 6 bases from J; junction bases left unmatched: 10. Germline V gene lookup returns CDR1 MNHEY and CDR2 SVGAGI. CDR3 sequence (DNA): TGTGCCAGCAGCCGTCCCCAGACTAGCGGGAGGCCCGGGGAGCTGTTTTTT. Protein sequence: CASSRPQTSGRPGELFF.

This chain connects TRBV29-1 to TRBJ1-1; 12 nucleotides agree with TRBD1. The V segment lost 6 bases and the J segment 4 bases; nucleotides outside the gene matches: 9. This CDR3 region has 15 residues. From germline, CDR1 is SQVTM and CDR2 ANQGSEA. The CDR3 nucleotides read TGCAGCGTCAGAGGGACAGGGGGCTTCGGCACTGAAGCTTTCTTT. Translation gives CSVRGTGGFGTEAFF.

The V gene is TRBV7-9, the J gene TRBJ1-5; no clear D gene. Germline V gene data show CDR1 as SEHNR and CDR2 as FQNEAQ (reference sequence). The CDR3 sequence is 12 residues long. V dropped 4 bases and J dropped 6 bases, with 7 bases sitting between them. The CDR3 DNA reads TGTGCCAGCAGCTCATTAAGTCAGCCCCAGCATTTT. Residues: CASSSLSQPQHF. Full variable domain (outside the CDR3, taken from reference TRBV7-9 and TRBJ1-5): DTGVSQNPRHKITKRGQNVTFRCDPISEHNRLYWYRQTLGQGPEFLTYFQNEAQLEKSRLLSDRFSAERPKGSFSTLEIQRTEQGDSAMYLCASSSLSQPQHFGDGTRLSIL.

The rearrangement uses TRBV3-1 and TRBJ2-7, with 8 nucleotides matching TRBD2. Losses at the gene ends were 0 bases for V and 1 base for J; bases not matched to a gene: 5. The CDR3 is made up of 16 amino acids. Germline CDR1 reads LGHDT; CDR2 reads YNNKEL (reference sequence). For the CDR3, the DNA is TGTGCCAGCAGCCAAGAGAGGGCTAGCGGGTCCTACGAGCAGTACTTC. This encodes CASSQERASGSYEQYF.

This rearrangement joins TRBV23-1 to TRBJ2-4, with 9 bases aligning to TRBD2. TRBV23-1 is treated as an ORF (open reading frame) with a function not yet certain. The junction had 14 bases not matched to a gene; V was cut back by 2 bases and J by 3 bases. CDR3 length: 19 amino acids. For the CDR3, the DNA is TGCGCCAGCAGTCAAACTCTAGCGGGACACGGAGAGGTCAAAAACATTCAGTACTTC. Translation: CASSQTLAGHGEVKNIQYF.

The chain carries TRBV12-3 or TRBV12-4 and TRBJ2-7; unclear D gene. This CDR3 region has 12 residues. The V and J ends lost 8 bases and 2 bases respectively, with 10 bases between them. The DNA of the CDR3 is TGTGCCAGCGGGCAGGTTCCCTACGAGCAGTACTTC. Its protein is CASGQVPYEQYF.

This clonotype was found a few times. The chain uses TRBV12-3 or TRBV12-4 and TRBJ2-7, with TRBD2 identical over 7 bases. With 3 bases clipped from V and 7 bases from J, the junction kept 9 bases outside the gene matches. The CDR3 sequence is 14 residues long. The DNA of the CDR3 is TGTGCCAGCAGTTTCCAGCGGGGCTCCTTTGAGCAGTACTTC. Translation: CASSFQRGSFEQYF.

V and J are TRBV4-2 and TRBJ2-1, with D maybe TRBD1 (6 bases). The germline gives CDR1 LGHNA, CDR2 YNFKEQ. CDR3 length: 15 amino acids. With 5 bases removed from V and 3 bases from J, the gap between germline ends came to 14 bases. CDR3 DNA sequence: TGTGCCAGCAGCACCCGACAGGCCCTCTACAATGAGCAGTTCTTC. Amino acids: CASSTRQALYNEQFF.

This clonotype was counted between two and nine times. The chain recombines TRBV5-6 with TRBJ1-5; 7 bases fit TRBD1. The CDR3 has 15 amino acids. Per germline, CDR1 SGHDT and CDR2 YYEEEE. J lost 2 bases, V lost 4 bases, and 6 bases had no gene match. As DNA, the CDR3 is TGTGCCAGCAGCCGACATACAGGGGGCAATCAGCCCCAGCATTTT. Translating gives CASSRHTGGNQPQHF.

This clonotype was found many times. The chain couples TRBV29-1 to TRBJ2-3; D is undetermined. Trimming pared 0 bases from V and 11 bases from J, leaving 12 bases between. This CDR3 has 12 residues. Germline V gives CDR1 SQVTM, CDR2 ANQGSEA. The CDR3 sequence is CSVEDRVIRQYF. The CDR3 DNA reads TGCAGCGTTGAAGATCGGGTCATTCGGCAGTATTTT.

J is TRBJ1-1 and V is TRBV6-1; 8 bases match TRBD1. With 5 bases clipped from V and 7 bases from J, the junction kept 12 bases outside the gene matches. The CDR3 extends over 15 amino acids. Germline CDR1 is MNHNS and CDR2 is SASEGT. CDR3 protein: CASSREAGTGDEAFF. The CDR3 region has the DNA TGTGCCAGCAGTCGGGAAGCCGGGACAGGAGATGAAGCTTTCTTT.

The chain is built from TRBV20-1 and TRBJ1-2, with 8 bases identical to TRBD1. Trimming at V came to 6 bases and at J to 8 bases, leaving 5 bases not matched to a gene. The CDR3 runs 11 residues. The germline V gene encodes CDR1 DFQATT and CDR2 SNEGSKA (reference sequence). CDR3 amino acids: CSAVTGGGYTF. CDR3 coding DNA: TGCAGTGCGGTTACAGGGGGAGGCTACACCTTC.

The chain links TRBV4-1 to TRBJ2-3; 10 nucleotides align to TRBD1. There are 14 residues in the CDR3. Losses at the gene ends were 1 base for V and 6 bases for J; bases not matched to a gene: 1. Germline CDR1 is MGHRA and CDR2 is YSYEKL. The CDR3 bases are TGCGCCAGCAGCCAAGGGACAGGGGGGGATACGCAGTATTTT. Translated, it gives CASSQGTGGDTQYF.

The chain uses TRBV18 and TRBJ1-1, with 9 bases fitting TRBD1. Germline V gives CDR1 KGHSH, CDR2 LQKENI. This CDR3 contains 14 residues. Trimming at V came to 4 bases and at J to 3 bases, leaving 3 bases not matched to a gene. Here the CDR3 reads CASSRGQGHTEAFF. The CDR3 coding sequence is TGTGCCAGCTCACGAGGACAGGGGCACACTGAAGCTTTCTTT.

This clonotype has more than one count but fewer than ten. The rearrangement links TRBV11-2 to TRBJ2-5; TRBD2 aligns across 8 bases. V was pared by 5 bases and J by 5 bases, with 4 bases of the junction left unmatched. This CDR3 contains 13 residues. The germline V gene encodes CDR1 SGHAT and CDR2 FQNNGV. In nucleotides, the CDR3 is TGTGCCAGCAGCAAATGGACTAGCGAGACCCAGTACTTC. Its protein is CASSKWTSETQYF.

The rearrangement uses TRBV6-5 and TRBJ2-7; 8 positions agree with TRBD1. V lost 6 bases to trimming and J lost 3 bases; unmatched junction nucleotides: 7. Germline CDR1 and CDR2: MNHEY and SVGAGI. This CDR3 is built from 14 residues. This CDR3 is CASSRDRGGYEQYF. As DNA, the CDR3 is TGTGCCAGCAGCAGAGACAGGGGAGGCTACGAGCAGTACTTC.